This T cell receptor beta chain appears in the sequencing data of a study of shared clonotypes between healthy human individuals (dated by TCRdb to about 2020). Regarding the research as a whole: The cohort included three men and a couple of women between 18 and 49 years of age. For each donor, CD4 naive and CD4 memory were each given three plates, CD8 naive was given two plates, and CD8 memory was given one plate. Between about 0.85 and 10 billion PBMCs per donor were obtained by leukapheresis. The study deeply sequenced blood TCR repertoires of 5 or 6 healthy adults to estimate repertoire size and the extent of clonotype sharing between individuals. To increase sequencing depth and limit assay-specific biases, different laboratories used diverse techniques to prepare libraries and sequence TCR repertoires. Points the paper makes about the study in general: Sampling was restricted to blood, and TCR repertoires in tissue are likely to differ from TCR repertoires in blood. Based on pairwise subsampling, the degree of clonotype sharing among donors was expected to be affected by sequencing depth. Sharing across a few donors was observed for about 4.8% of naive CD4, over 3% of naive CD8, around 2.5% of memory CD4, and around 0.4% of memory CD8 clonotypes. Rarefaction of sorted-subset datasets indicated incomplete sequencing despite the large sequencing depth. Clonotypes shared by all four sorted-subset donors showed higher generation probabilities than non-shared clonotypes. The small number of donors limited the genetic and exposure-history diversity represented. Larger estimated clonotype richness was generally found for naive subsets than for memory subsets.

As regards this clone: Its binding antigen is unknown. Per-base quality was not reported, and no clone a single base away is much larger than it.

Donors were healthy HIV-negative adults with no recently reported acute infections or vaccinations. Every donor was a Caucasian adult living in Nashville, Tennessee, USA. CD4+ T cells were enriched through magnetic negative selection, after which naive cells were positively selected on CD45RA and the remaining negative fraction served as the memory subset. Blood was collected by leukapheresis, and PBMCs were isolated by Ficoll-Histopaque density gradient centrifugation and then cryopreserved in liquid nitrogen vapor phase. Analytical flow cytometry was used to check the purity and quantity of each magnetically sorted T cell population. From each sorted fraction, genomic DNA was isolated and quantified by UV absorbance on a Nanodrop 2000c. The CDR3, from cysteine to phenylalanine, totals 12 residues. Of all the DNA, just the CDR3 is kept, 36 bases in frame from base 1. The germline V gene (reference sequence) gives CDR1 as LNHDA and CDR2 as SQIVND. Trimming accounts for 8 bases at V and 3 bases at J, while the number of junction bases matched to no gene is 3.

Using the deep immunoSEQ assay, multiplex PCR amplified TCR CDR3 regions from genomic DNA. Genomic DNA extracted from each cell subset was distributed evenly over all wells of several immunoSEQ 96-well plates, and each plate served as one replicate. For sorted subsets, roughly 200 ng of genomic DNA, equivalent to around 30,000 T cell genomes, went into each replicate PCR. Purified libraries were measured with a Qubit 3.0 fluorometer, size-checked on a Bioanalyzer 2100, and measured again with the KAPA Library Quantification kit. A separate single-read 150-cycle Illumina NextSeq 550 flow cell was used to sequence each immunoSEQ 96-well plate. The source study handled its data this way. Because the immunoSEQ output included only junctional sequences and no quality scores, the filtering could not be the same as the filtering used for full-length reads. To assign V/J genes and CDR3, sequences were annotated using PyIR, a Python wrapper for IgBLAST v1.9, with IMGT germline references. Any read was removed if the V/J assignment was weak (E-value above 1e-6), the CDR3 was missing, or the read contained stop codons, out-of-frame junctions, or ambiguous translated residues. V3J clonotypes were defined as sequences sharing an identical inferred V gene, J gene, and CDR3 amino acid sequence. Percentage overlap between repertoires was calculated by dividing the number of shared unique clonotypes by the size of the smaller repertoire. Three approaches were used to assess repertoire richness: RTK rarefaction, the Chao1 estimator, and Recon v2.1 estimates of unobserved clonotypes. Generation probabilities for all TCRbeta clonotypes obtained by the gDNA method from a few donors were computed using OLGA. In TCRdb, the immuneACCESS table is reduced to in-frame sequences with V and J assigned. These tables do not hold every clone; where another copy was compared, an unresolved V gene accounts for under half, and the others remain unexplained. V, J and clone size were drawn from that table, and D and trimming were deduced from the DNA. Recorded for this sample are some 2,400,000 clones; approximately 94% of them occurred a single time. The ten largest clones add up to less than 0.15% of the sample.

The sample comprised naive CD4+ T cells sorted from blood. What this sample's cell subset or site label stands for: CD45RA+ positively selected. The rearrangement combines TRBV19 with TRBJ2-7; 8 of the junction bases match TRBD2. This sequence originates from a man younger than 30 in good health. The sequenced DNA is TGTGCCAGTGCGGGACTAGACTACGAGCAGTACTTC. It specifies CASAGLDYEQYF.